This T cell receptor (beta chain) stems from a study of cytomegalovirus exposure and HLA in healthy donors (dated by TCRdb to 2016 to 2017). In terms of the full investigation: An earlier analysis of more than 550 of the donors reported over 250 Gb of sequence data and 117 million unique TCR beta sequences obtained from some 200 million T cells. The study was designed to test whether signatures of past pathogen exposure could be identified by cataloging public T cell receptors. In an earlier analysis of 500 to 650 of the donors, high-throughput TCR beta sequencing was used to judge whether each TCR beta V gene segment behaved as functional or pseudogenic. The study profiled the T cell repertoires of 500 to 800 subjects by immunosequencing and related them to cytomegalovirus serostatus. A later analysis re-examined previously published TCR beta repertoires from 600 to 700 donors and added high-resolution HLA genotyping to investigate patterns of TCR occurrence. All discovery cohort repertoires had been generated on a single sequencing platform. A later genetic analysis used genome-wide SNP genotypes for about 60% of the roughly 700 donors, treating that subset as a discovery cohort. About 300 gigabases of sequencing data and 78 million or so unique TCR sequences were included in an early release covering under 650 HLA-typed donors. Besides the first cohort of more than 650 subjects, a separate validation cohort made up of 90 to 150 different subjects was used. The later analysis used no new phenotypic data to find candidate immune exposures, relying instead on TCR beta sequences and their occurrence across donors. Among the approximately 400 genotyped donors, around 81% belonged to the genetic ancestry cluster associated with self-reported Caucasian donors. A handful of DR-DQ haplotypes were handled as single units for association and clustering because linkage in the cohort was strong. HLA typing covered class I and class II loci at four-digit resolution. Typing coverage varied by locus: roughly 620-640 donors for A, B, C, DRB1 and DQB1; some 520 for DQA1; more than 600 for DPA1; approximately 470 for DPB1. The study combined high-throughput TCR immunosequencing, statistical association of individual TCRs with disease status, and machine learning to predict cytomegalovirus infection status. Alongside the repertoire data, information on donor age, sex, ethnicity and CMV serostatus was compiled. Among 398 genotyped donors of the cohort, an average of about 240,000 unique TCR beta nucleotide sequences were sequenced per donor, roughly 20% of them non-productive. What the authors observed across the whole study: For the cohort, immune exposure information was limited to CMV serostatus. According to a later analysis, most CMV-associated TCR beta chains appeared to be HLA-restricted, and the HLA associations seemed to be driven largely by CMV exposure. A few of the identified cytomegalovirus-associated TCR beta chains were confirmed in vitro to be specific for cytomegalovirus antigens. A further reported finding was that TCR beta sequences accurately predicted the HLA-A and HLA-B alleles for most subjects in the first cohort. Because HLA typing was missing for some donors at each locus, association tests included only the typed subset. According to a later analysis, parvovirus B19, influenza, CMV and Epstein-Barr virus appeared linked to several top co-occurrence clusters. An association between a missense DCLRE1C variant and V-gene and J-gene trimming of TCR beta chains was found in a later genetic analysis and replicated in an independent cohort. Across donors, most TCR sequences were observed very rarely, whereas some public TCRs were present in many individuals. Because counts were too low, 15 to 20 rarely observed V segments, including chromosome 9 orphons, were excluded from the earlier analysis of some 590 of the donors. The authors suggested that the approach could potentially be extended to other disease states and immunological phenotypes. A later analysis associated some 17,000 TCR beta sequences with specific HLA alleles at a false discovery rate of 0.05. A later analysis found that TCR association rates varied across HLA loci, with DRB1 alleles showing the most associated TCRs and HLA-C alleles the fewest. According to a later genetic analysis, donors in an Asian-associated ancestry cluster had fewer N-insertions in productive TCRs than the approximately 710-donor mean. Roughly uniform sequencing depth across donors was assumed in presence/absence analyses, although this assumption may not hold. Linkage disequilibrium might explain the correlated functional status among segregating V segments, but an unknown experimental factor could not be excluded. Broadly in line with IMGT annotations, most TCR beta V segments showed up in productive rearrangements about 87% or about 30% of the time in an earlier analysis of several hundred of the donors. Compared with equally common non-associated chains, HLA-associated TCR beta chains in a later analysis were more clonally expanded and had lower generation probabilities. The cohort was sequenced for TCR beta chains only, and without alpha or paired-chain data the features that could be detected were limited. Some IMGT-functional V segments, including TRBV6-2 and TRBV6-3, could not be distinguished by the 87-base-pair reads and were therefore excluded. The study gave a list of under 200 TCR beta chains associated with cytomegalovirus. Assigning TCR associations to individual alleles was difficult when HLA alleles, especially DR and DQ, strongly co-occurred. A cluster of highly shared sequence variants was judged likely to be a technical artifact of the sequencing pipeline. Cytomegalovirus status was reported to be diagnosed by the classifier with high specificity and sensitivity in both the original and validation cohorts.

In total, over 600 healthy bone marrow donors made up the cohort. Cohort members were all nominally healthy when sampled, although unrecorded immune exposures were likely present. The donor was CMV seronegative and was included in the group of 352 seronegative cohort members. Every donor gave a peripheral blood sample, and the peripheral blood mononuclear cells from that sample were used for TCR beta sequencing. Genomic DNA extraction from the blood cell samples was performed with the Qiagen DNeasy Blood Extraction Kit. Details on this clone: The clone's antigen remains unknown. Base quality data are lacking; no much larger clone is found one base away.

To prepare the library, the immunoSEQ multiplex PCR assay was applied. A mixture of 60 forward primers for TCR Vbeta segments and 13 reverse primers for TCR Jbeta segments was used in the multiplex PCR. The CDR3 region of rearranged TCR beta genes was amplified from genomic DNA by a multiplex PCR assay. The Illumina HiSeq System was used to sequence the amplified TCR beta libraries as 87-base-pair reads. In the source study's methods: Across the 670 or so repertoires, a later analysis counted 75 million to 90 million unique TCR beta chains, roughly 11 million of which were shared by at least two donors. Raw reads were error-corrected and collapsed into unique sequences with a nearest-neighbor algorithm that merged closely related sequences to remove PCR and sequencing errors. CDR3 sequences were aligned to IMGT reference sequences to assign V, D and J gene segments. For a sequence to be retained, a match of at least six nucleotides to both a V gene segment and a J gene segment was required. A rearrangement counted as productive if the CDR3 had no stop codons and remained in frame with V and J, and every other rearrangement counted as non-productive. Following IMGT convention, CDR3 was defined as the stretch from the second conserved V-encoded cysteine to the conserved J-encoded phenylalanine. The earlier analysis of around 640 of the donors excluded sequences that lacked an unambiguous match to a single V gene segment. An earlier analysis of almost 600 of the donors classified V segments as functional when productive rearrangements were above 56.7% and as segregating when the standard deviation between donors was above 5%. To diagnose cytomegalovirus status from the catalog of TCR beta chain sequences, a statistical classification framework was built. In a later analysis, V and J genes were assigned by comparing TCR nucleotide sequences against IMGT/GENE-DB human TR gene sequences. In a later analysis, CDR3 sequences and most-parsimonious VDJ recombination scenarios were assigned using the TCRdist pipeline. A later analysis defined each TCR beta chain by its CDR3 amino acid sequence plus V-gene family, and excluded reads lacking a unique V-gene family. A later analysis removed over 500 highly shared, low-generation-probability nucleotide sequences to deal with suspected cross-contamination and a sequencing artifact. In a later analysis, a clonal expansion index was calculated for each public chain from normalized within-repertoire ranks of inferred template counts. A later analysis computed generation probabilities with a VDJ recombination model fitted to out-of-frame rearrangements, and checked the results against IGoR. A later analysis scored TCR-TCR, TCR-HLA and TCR-CMV co-occurrence with hypergeometric tests, applying a repertoire-size bias correction to TCR pairs. To estimate false discovery rates, a later analysis permuted the HLA or CMV assignments 20 times. In a later analysis, co-occurring TCRs were grouped with DBSCAN, and TCRdist sequence similarity was added when clustering was performed within HLA-allele-positive subsets. Repertoires with fewer than 30,000 or more than 120,000 public chains were left out of co-occurrence clustering, as were a handful of repertoires with anomalous nucleotide sharing. Not all clones reach the TCRdb copy of this immuneACCESS table, which keeps in-frame sequences only. Checked studies attribute under half of the gap to unresolved V genes and leave the rest unexplained. That table furnishes V, J and clone size, whereas the DNA furnished D and trimming. In all, the sample holds some 220,000 clones, and roughly 89% of those were seen once. The ten largest clonotypes hold roughly 0.99% of the sample.

V gives up 2 bases and J gives up 2 bases, and the segment between their germline ends measures 19 bases. The CDR3, from cysteine to phenylalanine, totals 17 residues. The kept DNA is CDR3 alone, 51 bases in frame from the first base. For CDR1 and CDR2, the germline V gene lists SGHAT and FQNNGV. The chain was built from TRBV11-2 and TRBJ2-7; the D gene is perhaps TRBD2, from 6 matching bases. Sequenced sample: PBMCs. This clonotype originated in a young woman in good health and CMV-seronegative. The DNA sequence is as follows: TGTGCCAGCAGCTTACTCTTGGGACGCGGGATAACCTACGAGCAGTACTTC. This encodes CASSLLLGRGITYEQYF.